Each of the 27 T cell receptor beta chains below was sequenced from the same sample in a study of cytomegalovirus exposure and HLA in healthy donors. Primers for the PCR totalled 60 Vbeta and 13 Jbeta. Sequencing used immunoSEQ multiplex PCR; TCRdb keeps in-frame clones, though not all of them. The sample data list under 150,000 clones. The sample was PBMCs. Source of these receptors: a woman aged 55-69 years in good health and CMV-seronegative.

CDR3 region: CASRFKSVQGREQYF. As DNA, the CDR3 is TGTGCAAGTCGTTTTAAAAGCGTTCAGGGGCGGGAGCAGTACTTC. The V call is TRBV12-2, the J call TRBJ2-7; the table's D call TRBD1 went unverified against the DNA. TRBV12-2 is reported as a pseudogene. The CDR3 spans 15 residues.

The CDR3 nucleotides read TGTGCCACCAGCAGAGACTTAGGGGCTAACTATGGCTACACCTTC. Its translation: CATSRDLGANYGYTF. The chain combines TRBV15 with TRBJ1-2, with a tentative D call TRBD1 (5 bases). The V end lost 0 bases, the J end lost 0 bases, and 8 bases lay between the germline ends. Germline V lookup: CDR1 LNHNV, CDR2 YYDKDF (reference sequence). The CDR3 has 15 residues.

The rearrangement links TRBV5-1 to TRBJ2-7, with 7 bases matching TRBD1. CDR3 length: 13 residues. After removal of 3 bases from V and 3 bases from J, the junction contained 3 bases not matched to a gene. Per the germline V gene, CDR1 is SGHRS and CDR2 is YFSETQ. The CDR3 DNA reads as TGCGCCAGCAGCTCCGGGACAGACTACGAGCAGTACTTC. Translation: CASSSGTDYEQYF.

CDR3 DNA sequence: TGTGCCAGCGCAACAGGGGACCTCTCCTACAATGAGCAGTTCTTC. It translates to CASATGDLSYNEQFF. The chain uses TRBV27 and TRBJ2-1, with 7 bases lining up with TRBD1. Unmatched junction bases numbered 7, after V lost 8 bases and J lost 0 bases. Germline V gives CDR1 MNHEY, CDR2 SMNVEV (reference sequence). CDR3 size: 15 residues.

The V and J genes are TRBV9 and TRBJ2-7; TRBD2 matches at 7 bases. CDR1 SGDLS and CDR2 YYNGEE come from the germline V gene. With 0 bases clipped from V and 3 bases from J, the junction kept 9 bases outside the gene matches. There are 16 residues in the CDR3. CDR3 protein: CASSVEASGAFYEQYF. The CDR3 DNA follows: TGTGCCAGCAGCGTAGAGGCTAGCGGAGCTTTCTACGAGCAGTACTTC. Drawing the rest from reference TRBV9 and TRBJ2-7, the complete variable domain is DSGVTQTPKHLITATGQRVTLRCSPRSGDLSVYWYQQSLDQGLQFLIQYYNGEERAKGNILERFSAQQFPDLHSELNLSSLELGDSALYFCASSVEASGAFYEQYFGPGTRLTVT.

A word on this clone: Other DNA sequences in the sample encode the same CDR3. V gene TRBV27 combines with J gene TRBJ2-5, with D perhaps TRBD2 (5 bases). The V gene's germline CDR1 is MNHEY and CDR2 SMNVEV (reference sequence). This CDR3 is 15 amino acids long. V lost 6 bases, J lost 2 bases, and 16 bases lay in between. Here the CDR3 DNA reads TGTGCCAGCAGGCTTGCGGGTCAGTTTCAAGAGACCCAGTACTTC. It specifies CASRLAGQFQETQYF.

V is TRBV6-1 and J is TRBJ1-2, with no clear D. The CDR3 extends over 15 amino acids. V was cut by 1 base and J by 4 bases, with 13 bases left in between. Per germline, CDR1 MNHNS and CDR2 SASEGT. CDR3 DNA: TGTGCCAGCAGTGAAGTCCCAACCGAGGGCTATGGCTACACCTTC. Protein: CASSEVPTEGYGYTF.

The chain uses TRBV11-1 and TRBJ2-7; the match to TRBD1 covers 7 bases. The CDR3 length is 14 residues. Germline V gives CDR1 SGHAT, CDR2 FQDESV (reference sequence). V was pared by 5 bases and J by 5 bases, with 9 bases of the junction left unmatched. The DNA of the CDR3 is TGTGCCAGCAGCCTGAGACAGGGTAGCAACGAGCAGTACTTC. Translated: CASSLRQGSNEQYF.

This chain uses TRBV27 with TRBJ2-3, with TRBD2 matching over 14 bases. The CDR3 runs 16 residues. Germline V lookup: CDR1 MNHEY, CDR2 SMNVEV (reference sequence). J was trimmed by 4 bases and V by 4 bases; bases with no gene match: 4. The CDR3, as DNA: TGTGCCAGCAGTTCCAGACTAGCGGGAGGGGCAGATACGCAGTATTTT. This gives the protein CASSSRLAGGADTQYF.

This CDR3 is CASRATSGVTDTQYF. The CDR3 nucleotides read TGTGCCAGCAGGGCGACTAGCGGGGTAACAGATACGCAGTATTTT. V usage is TRBV6-1 and J usage is TRBJ2-3; 11 nucleotides align to TRBD2. The germline gives CDR1 MNHNS, CDR2 SASEGT. V shed 6 bases and J 3 bases; nucleotides not matched to a gene: 5. The CDR3 loop spans 15 amino acids.

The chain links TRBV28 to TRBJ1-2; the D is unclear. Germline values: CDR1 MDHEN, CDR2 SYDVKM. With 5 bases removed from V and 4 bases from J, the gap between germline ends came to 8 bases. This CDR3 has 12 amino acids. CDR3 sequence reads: CASSRGIYGYTF. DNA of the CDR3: TGTGCCAGCAGTAGAGGGATCTATGGCTACACCTTC.

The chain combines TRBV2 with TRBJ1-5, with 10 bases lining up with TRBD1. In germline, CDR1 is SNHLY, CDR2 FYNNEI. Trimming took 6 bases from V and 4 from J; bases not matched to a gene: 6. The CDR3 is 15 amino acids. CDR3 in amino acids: CASRGTGDFNQPQHF. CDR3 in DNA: TGTGCCAGCAGAGGGACAGGGGACTTTAATCAGCCCCAGCATTTT. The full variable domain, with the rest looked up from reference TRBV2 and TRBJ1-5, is EPEVTQTPSHQVTQMGQEVILRCVPISNHLYFYWYRQILGQKVEFLVSFYNNEISEKSEIFDDQFSVERPDGSNFTLKIRSTKLEDSAMYFCASRGTGDFNQPQHFGDGTRLSIL.

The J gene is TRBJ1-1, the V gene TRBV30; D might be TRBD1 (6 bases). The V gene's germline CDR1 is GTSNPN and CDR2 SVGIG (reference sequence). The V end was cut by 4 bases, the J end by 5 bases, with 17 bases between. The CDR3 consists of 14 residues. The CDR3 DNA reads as TGTGCCTGGAAGACAGGTGGCTCGGGTACTGAAGCTTTCTTT. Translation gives CAWKTGGSGTEAFF.

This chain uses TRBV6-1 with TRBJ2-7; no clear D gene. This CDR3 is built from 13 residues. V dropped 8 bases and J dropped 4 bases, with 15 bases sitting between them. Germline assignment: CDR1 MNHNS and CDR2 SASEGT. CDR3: CASESTASYEQYF. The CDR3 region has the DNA TGTGCCAGCGAATCAACCGCTAGTTACGAGCAGTACTTC.

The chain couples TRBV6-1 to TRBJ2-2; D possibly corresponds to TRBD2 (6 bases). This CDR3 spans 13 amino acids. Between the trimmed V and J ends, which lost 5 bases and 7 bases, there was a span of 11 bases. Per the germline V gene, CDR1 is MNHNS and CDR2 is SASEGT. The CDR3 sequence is CASSRPGGGELFF. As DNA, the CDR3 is TGTGCCAGCAGTCGGCCCGGGGGCGGGGAGCTGTTTTTT.

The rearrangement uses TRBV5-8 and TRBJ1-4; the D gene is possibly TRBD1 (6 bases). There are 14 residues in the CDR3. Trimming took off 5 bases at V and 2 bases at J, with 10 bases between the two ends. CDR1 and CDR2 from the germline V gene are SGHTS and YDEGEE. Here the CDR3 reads CASSMGATNEKLFF. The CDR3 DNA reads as TGTGCCAGCAGTATGGGGGCGACTAATGAAAAACTGTTTTTT.

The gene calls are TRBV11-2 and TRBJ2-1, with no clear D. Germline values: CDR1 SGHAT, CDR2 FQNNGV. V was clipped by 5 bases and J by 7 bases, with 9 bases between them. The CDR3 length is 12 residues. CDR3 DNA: TGTGCCAGCAGCCCCGGGTGGAATGAGCAGTTCTTC. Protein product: CASSPGWNEQFF.

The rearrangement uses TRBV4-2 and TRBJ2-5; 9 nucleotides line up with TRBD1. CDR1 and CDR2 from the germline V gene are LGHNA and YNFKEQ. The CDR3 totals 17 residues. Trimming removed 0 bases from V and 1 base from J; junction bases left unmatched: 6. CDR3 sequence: CASSQDRDRVGQETQYF. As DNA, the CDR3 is TGTGCCAGCAGCCAAGATCGGGACAGGGTAGGCCAAGAGACCCAGTACTTC.

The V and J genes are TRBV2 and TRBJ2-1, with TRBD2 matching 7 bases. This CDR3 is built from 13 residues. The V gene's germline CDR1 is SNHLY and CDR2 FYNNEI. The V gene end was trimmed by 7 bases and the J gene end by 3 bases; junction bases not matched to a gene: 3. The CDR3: CASKAGVYNEQFF. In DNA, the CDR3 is TGTGCCAGCAAGGCGGGAGTCTACAATGAGCAGTTCTTC.

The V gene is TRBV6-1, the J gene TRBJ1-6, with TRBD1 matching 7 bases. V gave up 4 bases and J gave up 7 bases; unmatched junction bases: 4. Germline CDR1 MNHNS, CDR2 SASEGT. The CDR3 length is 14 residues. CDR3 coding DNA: TGTGCCAGCAGTGGGTCAGGGGGAAATTCACCCCTCCACTTT. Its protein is CASSGSGGNSPLHF.

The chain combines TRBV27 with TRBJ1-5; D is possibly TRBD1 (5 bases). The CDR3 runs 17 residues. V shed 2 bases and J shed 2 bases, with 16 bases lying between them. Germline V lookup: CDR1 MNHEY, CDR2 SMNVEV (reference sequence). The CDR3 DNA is TGTGCCAGCAGTTTAGCCCCCCCGGGGGGAGGCAATCAGCCCCAGCATTTT. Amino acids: CASSLAPPGGGNQPQHF.

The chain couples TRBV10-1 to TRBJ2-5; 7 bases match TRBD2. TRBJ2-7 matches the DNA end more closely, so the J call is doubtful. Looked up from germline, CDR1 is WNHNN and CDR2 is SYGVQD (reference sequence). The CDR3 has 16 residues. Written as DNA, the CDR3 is TGCGCCAGCAGTGACGCCCCCGGGACTAACCATTACGAGCAGTACTTC. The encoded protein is CASSDAPGTNHYEQYF.

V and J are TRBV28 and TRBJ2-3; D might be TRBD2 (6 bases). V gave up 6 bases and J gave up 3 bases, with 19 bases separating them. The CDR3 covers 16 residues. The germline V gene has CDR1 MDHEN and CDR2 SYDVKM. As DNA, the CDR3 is TGTGCCAGCAGCCCCCTTACTAGCCTAGGTACAGATACGCAGTATTTT. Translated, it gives CASSPLTSLGTDTQYF.

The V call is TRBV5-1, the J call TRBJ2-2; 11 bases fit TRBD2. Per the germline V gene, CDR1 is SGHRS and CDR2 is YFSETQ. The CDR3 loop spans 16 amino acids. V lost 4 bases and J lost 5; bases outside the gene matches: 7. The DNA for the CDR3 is TGCGCCAGCAGCGAAACTAGCGGGAGTTATACCGGGGAGCTGTTTTTT. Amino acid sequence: CASSETSGSYTGELFF.

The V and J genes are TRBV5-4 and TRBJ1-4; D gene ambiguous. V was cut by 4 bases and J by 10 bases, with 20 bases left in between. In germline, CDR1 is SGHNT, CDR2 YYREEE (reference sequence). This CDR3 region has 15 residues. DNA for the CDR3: TGTGCCAGCAGCAACGTCGGAGATTTATCCGCAAAACTGTTTTTT. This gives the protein CASSNVGDLSAKLFF.

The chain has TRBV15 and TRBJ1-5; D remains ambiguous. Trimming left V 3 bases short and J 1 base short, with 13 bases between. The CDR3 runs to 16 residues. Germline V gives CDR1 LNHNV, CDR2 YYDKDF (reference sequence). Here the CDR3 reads CATSRSVLLSNQPQHF. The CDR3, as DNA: TGTGCCACCAGCAGGTCCGTACTCCTGAGCAATCAGCCCCAGCATTTT.

The CDR3 loop reads CASSELNTGELFF. The CDR3 nucleotides read TGTGCCAGCAGTGAACTGAACACCGGGGAGCTGTTTTTT. The gene calls are TRBV25-1 and TRBJ2-2; D gene uncertain. Trimming shortened V by 2 bases and J by 1 base, and 2 bases separated the two germline ends. This CDR3 region has 13 residues. Germline CDR1 reads MGHDK; CDR2 reads SYGVNS. Based on the CDR3 plus reference TRBV25-1 and TRBJ2-2, the full variable domain is EADIYQTPRYLVIGTGKKITLECSQTMGHDKMYWYQQDPGMELHLIHYSYGVNSTEKGDLSSESTVSRIRTEHFPLTLESARPSHTSQYLCASSELNTGELFFGEGSRLTVL.